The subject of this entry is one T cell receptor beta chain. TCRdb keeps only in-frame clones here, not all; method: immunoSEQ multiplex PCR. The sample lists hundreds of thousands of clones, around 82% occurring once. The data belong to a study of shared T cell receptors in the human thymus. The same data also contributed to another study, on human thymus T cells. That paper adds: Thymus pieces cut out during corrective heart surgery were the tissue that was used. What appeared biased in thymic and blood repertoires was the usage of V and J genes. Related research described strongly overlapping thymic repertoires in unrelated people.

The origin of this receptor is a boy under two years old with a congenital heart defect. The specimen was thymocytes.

The CDR3 DNA follows: TGTGCCAGCAGCTTACAAGTCCGAAGCGGTGGGGCTTTCTTT. Residues: CASSLQVRSGGAFF. The chain has TRBV7-9 and TRBJ1-1; D gene ambiguous. The CDR3 runs 14 residues. V was pared by 2 bases and J by 11 bases, with 18 bases between. Germline V CDR1 and CDR2: SEHNR, FQNEAQ (reference sequence).